This T cell receptor (beta chain) is from a study of cytomegalovirus exposure and HLA in healthy donors (dated by TCRdb to about 2017). About the investigation overall: According to a later analysis, the 120 or so validation repertoires were produced on the same platform as the approximately 620 repertoires of the first cohort. The study aimed to test whether cataloging public T cell receptors could reveal signatures of past pathogen exposure. Along with the approximately 700-subject first cohort, a separate validation cohort of over a hundred different subjects was used. To predict cytomegalovirus infection status, the study combined high-throughput TCR immunosequencing, statistical association of individual TCRs with disease status, and machine learning. What the work shows at the level of the full study, not this receptor alone: A later analysis found that TCRs clustered in the first cohort also tended to co-occur in the 120 or so validation repertoires, with about 94% of cluster scores above 0. Three of the identified cytomegalovirus-associated TCR beta chains were confirmed in vitro to be specific for cytomegalovirus antigens. In the study, about 150 TCR beta chains were listed as associated with cytomegalovirus. All 120 or so repertoires were used to score co-occurrence in the validation cohort in a later analysis, because that analysis had no HLA typing for the cohort. The authors suggested that the approach could potentially be extended to other disease states and immunological phenotypes. Cytomegalovirus status was reported to be diagnosed by the classifier with high specificity and sensitivity in both the original and validation cohorts. Across donors, most TCR sequences were observed very rarely, whereas some public TCRs were present in many individuals.

The donors belonged to the validation cohort of under 150 subjects, which was separate from the approximately 700-subject first cohort. Library prep was done by the immunoSEQ multiplex PCR assay. The published analysis was carried out like this. A statistical classification framework was developed to diagnose cytomegalovirus status using the catalog of TCR beta chain sequences. TCRdb limited this immuneACCESS table to in-frame rearrangements with V and J called. A share of clones is missing; checked studies link under half to unresolved V genes, and the rest is unexplained. That table gives V, J and clone size, and the DNA gave D and trimming. Counted in this sample were fewer than 120,000 clones; about 92% of them appeared once. About 2% of the sample is held by the ten biggest clonotypes. The cysteine opens and the phenylalanine closes a CDR3 of 11 amino acids. CDR3 DNA only is kept here, 33 bases in frame from base 1. The germline ends are 9 bases apart after V is trimmed by 4 bases and J by 9 bases. For CDR1 and CDR2, the germline V gene lists MGHRA and YSYEKL.

As concerns this clone: Its cognate antigen has yet to be identified. No base qualities exist here, and no much larger clone lies one base off it.

The chain employs TRBV4-1 and TRBJ1-2; confidence is insufficient to name the D gene. The sample consisted of PBMCs. The TCR originated in a woman aged 18-29 years in good health and CMV-seronegative. The sequence in DNA is TGCGCCAGCAGCCGCGGGGAAAGCTACACCTTC. This encodes CASSRGESYTF.